Following are 26 T cell receptor beta chains from one sample sequenced in a study of blood T cell repertoires in COVID-19. Here immunoSEQ multiplex PCR was the method, and the copy in TCRdb shows in-frame clones only, minus some. The table has about 140,000 clones, approximately 84% seen once; the top ten hold 1.5% to 2%. Sequencing was carried out using PBMCs or T cells enriched from blood (not recorded which). These receptors were collected from a young woman who had been exposed to COVID-19.

V usage is TRBV27 and J usage is TRBJ2-7, with TRBD1 matching over 10 bases. Germline loops: CDR1 MNHEY, CDR2 SMNVEV (reference sequence). J was trimmed by 2 bases and V by 4 bases; bases with no gene match: 11. The CDR3 covers 17 residues. CDR3 amino acids: CASSSRPSGTGAYEQYF. Written as DNA, the CDR3 is TGTGCCAGCAGTTCACGCCCCTCCGGGACAGGGGCCTACGAGCAGTACTTC.

This chain links TRBV2 with TRBJ1-5, with D uncertain. Germline values: CDR1 SNHLY, CDR2 FYNNEI. This CDR3 is 16 amino acids long. V was pared by 4 bases and J by 2 bases, with 15 bases between. CDR3 sequence: CASSAFSWGGNQPQHF. The CDR3 bases are TGTGCCAGCAGTGCTTTCTCATGGGGAGGCAATCAGCCCCAGCATTTT.

V gene TRBV28 combines with J gene TRBJ1-5; 8 nucleotides line up with TRBD1. In germline, CDR1 is MDHEN, CDR2 SYDVKM. Trimming took 6 bases from V and 4 from J; bases not matched to a gene: 8. The CDR3 extends over 15 amino acids. The CDR3 region has the DNA TGTGCCAGCAGCCAGGACAGGGTGGAGAATCAGCCCCAGCATTTT. Translated, it gives CASSQDRVENQPQHF.

The rearrangement links TRBV4-3 to TRBJ2-2; possible D gene TRBD1, 5 bases. Germline V CDR1 and CDR2: LGHNA, YSLEER. The CDR3 has 15 residues. Trimming shortened V by 1 base and J by 4 bases, and 10 bases separated the two germline ends. The CDR3 coding sequence is TGCGCCAGCAGCCAAGCTGGGGCGGCCACCGGGGAGCTGTTTTTT. Protein product: CASSQAGAATGELFF.

The chain is built from TRBV29-1 and TRBJ1-4; no clear D gene. This CDR3 comprises 13 residues. CDR1 is SQVTM, CDR2 ANQGSEA, per germline. V lost 3 bases and J 6 bases, leaving 11 bases between the germline ends. The CDR3 protein is CSVDSGVDEKLFF. In DNA form, the CDR3 reads TGCAGCGTTGATTCCGGGGTAGATGAAAAACTGTTTTTT.

V and J are TRBV30 and TRBJ1-6; no definite D call. The CDR3 has 15 amino acids. V lost 0 bases and J lost 10, with 16 bases in between. Germline V lookup: CDR1 GTSNPN, CDR2 SVGIG (reference sequence). DNA of the CDR3: TGTGCCTGGAGTGTACGCGGCGCCGCCGGATCACCCCTCCACTTT. It translates to CAWSVRGAAGSPLHF.

J is TRBJ1-2 and V is TRBV28; the match to TRBD1 covers 7 bases. This CDR3 is 14 amino acids long. Germline V gives CDR1 MDHEN, CDR2 SYDVKM. V lost 10 bases to trimming and J lost 4 bases; unmatched junction nucleotides: 12. The CDR3 nucleotides read TGTGCCACCCTAGAAGGACAGGCCTTCTATGGCTACACCTTC. This encodes CATLEGQAFYGYTF.

The chain links TRBV6-5 to TRBJ2-1; D perhaps matches TRBD2 (5 bases). V lost 2 bases to trimming and J lost 7 bases, with 15 bases between them. The CDR3 has 15 amino acids. Germline V gives CDR1 MNHEY, CDR2 SVGAGI. The CDR3 DNA sequence: TGTGCCAGCAGTTACGTGGGCTTAAGGAGGAATGAGCAGTTCTTC. This encodes CASSYVGLRRNEQFF.

This chain connects TRBV3-1 (or the pseudogene TRBV3-2) to TRBJ1-2, with D possibly TRBD1 on 6 matching bases. V was cut by 1 base and J by 0 bases, with 9 bases left in between. There are 15 residues in the CDR3. Germline V gives CDR1 LGHDT, CDR2 YNNKEL (reference sequence). The CDR3 DNA sequence: TGTGCCAGCAGCCAAGGGACAGAGGCTAACTATGGCTACACCTTC. Translated: CASSQGTEANYGYTF.

CDR3 loop: CASSPTKWGTGINEQYF. DNA for the CDR3: TGTGCCAGCAGTCCCACCAAGTGGGGGACAGGGATCAACGAGCAGTACTTC. The J gene is TRBJ2-7, the V gene TRBV28; TRBD1 aligns across 9 bases. J was trimmed by 5 bases and V by 5 bases; bases with no gene match: 16. Germline V gene data show CDR1 as MDHEN and CDR2 as SYDVKM. The CDR3 spans 17 residues.

This rearrangement joins TRBV19 to TRBJ1-5; a weak D match, TRBD1 (5 bases). Germline assignment: CDR1 LNHDA and CDR2 SQIVND (reference sequence). Trimming removed 7 bases from V and 11 bases from J, with 21 bases in between. This CDR3 has 14 amino acids. CDR3 amino acids: CASNQPGLQRTQHF. The CDR3 nucleotides read TGTGCCAGTAATCAACCGGGACTTCAACGCACCCAGCATTTT.

This clone was seen repeatedly, ten times or more. The gene calls are TRBV11-2 and TRBJ2-7, with 11 bases fitting TRBD1. V shed 7 bases, J shed 2 bases, and the junction held 7 bases outside the gene matches. The CDR3 runs 15 residues. Looked up from germline, CDR1 is SGHAT and CDR2 is FQNNGV. DNA for the CDR3: TGTGCCAGCACCATTCCGGGACAGGGGGCCTACGAGCAGTACTTC. Protein product: CASTIPGQGAYEQYF. The variable domain in full, with the rest retrieved from reference TRBV11-2 and TRBJ2-7, is EAGVAQSPRYKIIEKRQSVAFWCNPISGHATLYWYQQILGQGPKLLIQFQNNGVVDDSQLPKDRFSAERLKGVDSTLKIQPAKLEDSAVYLCASTIPGQGAYEQYFGPGTRLTVT.

The genes are TRBV2 and TRBJ2-7; maybe TRBD1 (6 bases). Trimming left V 2 bases short and J 1 base short, with 9 bases between. CDR1 SNHLY and CDR2 FYNNEI come from the germline V gene. This CDR3 spans 14 amino acids. The DNA of the CDR3 is TGTGCCAGCAGTGAACAGGGGTTTTCCTACGAGCAGTACTTC. Its translation: CASSEQGFSYEQYF.

CDR3 bases: TGTGCCACCAGCAGAGTCGTGACGGGGAACACTGAAGCTTTCTTT. Encoded protein: CATSRVVTGNTEAFF. The chain links TRBV15 to TRBJ1-1; D is uncertain. The germline V gene encodes CDR1 LNHNV and CDR2 YYDKDF (reference sequence). The CDR3 spans 15 residues. With 1 base removed from V and 1 base from J, the gap between germline ends came to 10 bases.

The chain combines TRBV5-1 with TRBJ2-2; a possible D gene is TRBD2 (6 bases). Trimming removed 4 bases at V and 4 bases at J, with 14 bases between. The CDR3 runs 15 residues. Germline assignment: CDR1 SGHRS and CDR2 YFSETQ. The CDR3 sequence: CASSAGTTSTGELFF. The CDR3 DNA follows: TGCGCCAGCAGCGCGGGGACCACCAGCACCGGGGAGCTGTTTTTT.

This chain connects TRBV6-5 to TRBJ1-2; 7 bases map to TRBD1. The length of the CDR3 is 14 residues. V lost 2 bases and J lost 7; bases outside the gene matches: 7. In germline, CDR1 is MNHEY, CDR2 SVGAGI. In DNA form, the CDR3 reads TGTGCCAGCAGTTACGGACGACAGGGATCTGGCTACACCTTC. Encoded protein: CASSYGRQGSGYTF.

This clone appeared a single time. V gene TRBV7-2 combines with J gene TRBJ2-2; TRBD2 might be the D (6 bases). V lost 7 bases to trimming and J lost 2 bases, with 14 bases between them. The CDR3 contains 15 residues. Per germline, CDR1 SGHTA and CDR2 FQGNSA. DNA for the CDR3: TGTGCCAGCATCAAGGGACTCCCCAACACCGGGGAGCTGTTTTTT. This encodes CASIKGLPNTGELFF.

The chain recombines TRBV28 with TRBJ1-5; 8 nucleotides line up with TRBD1. The V segment lost 3 bases and the J segment 5 bases; nucleotides outside the gene matches: 0. This CDR3 has 13 amino acids. From germline, CDR1 is MDHEN and CDR2 SYDVKM. The CDR3 is CASSLDRDQPQHF. The CDR3 DNA sequence: TGTGCCAGCAGTTTGGACAGGGATCAGCCCCAGCATTTT.

The V call is TRBV5-6, the J call TRBJ1-6; a weak D match, TRBD1 (6 bases). Per germline, CDR1 SGHDT and CDR2 YYEEEE. This CDR3 is 14 amino acids long. Trimming shortened V by 0 bases and J by 7 bases, and 8 bases separated the two germline ends. CDR3 region: CASSLADRNSPLHF. The CDR3 nucleotides read TGTGCCAGCAGCTTGGCGGACAGAAATTCACCCCTCCACTTT.

The CDR3 sequence: CASTQLGRTDTQYF. The CDR3 nucleotides read TGTGCCAGCACCCAACTAGGTCGGACAGATACGCAGTATTTT. The rearrangement links TRBV27 to TRBJ2-3; TRBD2 is a possible D gene (5 bases). Germline values: CDR1 MNHEY, CDR2 SMNVEV (reference sequence). The CDR3 covers 14 residues. The V and J ends lost 7 bases and 3 bases respectively, with 14 bases between them.

The chain has TRBV5-4 and TRBJ1-2; unclear D gene. Germline lookup yields CDR1 SGHNT and CDR2 YYREEE (reference sequence). Trimming pared 5 bases from V and 3 bases from J, leaving 11 bases between. The CDR3 is 13 residues long. The CDR3 protein is CASSPGSYYGYTF. The CDR3 DNA reads TGTGCCAGCAGTCCGGGGTCCTACTATGGCTACACCTTC.

The V call is TRBV7-8, the J call TRBJ2-7; the match to TRBD2 covers 8 bases. The germline V gene encodes CDR1 SGHVS and CDR2 FQNEAQ. V dropped 1 base and J dropped 3; count of bases not matched to a gene: 2. This CDR3 contains 14 residues. The chain's CDR3 is CASSLERESYEQYF. The CDR3 DNA is TGTGCCAGCAGCTTAGAGCGGGAGAGCTACGAGCAGTACTTC.

This rearrangement joins TRBV7-2 to TRBJ2-5; 12 bases line up with TRBD1. Trimming took 1 base from V and 4 from J; bases not matched to a gene: 13. In germline, CDR1 is SGHTA, CDR2 FQGNSA. This CDR3 contains 19 residues. The CDR3 DNA reads TGTGCCAGCAGCTTAGGCCGGGACAGGGGGCGCATATATGTAGAGACCCAGTACTTC. Translation: CASSLGRDRGRIYVETQYF.

The gene calls are TRBV15 and TRBJ1-2; D is ambiguous. V gave up 1 base and J gave up 4 bases, with 10 bases separating them. CDR1 and CDR2 (germline): LNHNV, YYDKDF (reference sequence). The CDR3 has 14 residues. As DNA, the CDR3 is TGTGCCACCAGCAGAGGCGGGGTGGGCTATGGCTACACCTTC. Translated, it gives CATSRGGVGYGYTF. Variable domain in full (rest from reference TRBV15 and TRBJ1-2): DAMVIQNPRYQVTQFGKPVTLSCSQTLNHNVMYWYQQKSSQAPKLLFHYYDKDFNNEADTPDNFQSRRPNTSFCFLDIRSPGLGDTAMYLCATSRGGVGYGYTFGSGTRLTVV.

The rearrangement joins TRBV6-5 to TRBJ2-1; 11 bases agree with TRBD2. The germline gives CDR1 MNHEY, CDR2 SVGAGI. The CDR3 is 14 amino acids. The junction had 2 bases not matched to a gene; V was cut back by 6 bases and J by 4 bases. The CDR3 protein is CASRTSGAYNEQFF. The CDR3 nucleotides read TGTGCCAGCAGGACTAGCGGGGCTTACAATGAGCAGTTCTTC.

The gene calls are TRBV10-3 and TRBJ2-7, with D tentatively TRBD1 (6 bases). The CDR3 length is 13 residues. Trimming took off 4 bases at V and 2 bases at J, with 9 bases between the two ends. CDR1 is ENHRY, CDR2 SYGVKD, per germline. The CDR3 loop reads CAISVGTTYEQYF. For the CDR3, the DNA is TGTGCCATCAGTGTAGGGACAACCTACGAGCAGTACTTC.